Below are 29 T cell receptor beta chains sequenced from a single sample in a study of neoadjuvant anti-PD-1 for oral cavity cancer. The time point is: after neoadjuvant nivolumab, at surgical resection. Sequencing was performed with immunoSEQ multiplex PCR; in TCRdb, only in-frame clones are kept and a portion is missing. The data contain more than 25,000 clones, roughly 85% of them singletons. Sequencing used PBMCs, obtained after nivolumab (anti-PD-1) treatment. The receptor source for this set is a person aged 35-79 years with oral cavity squamous cell carcinoma.

This clone was seen a handful of times. This chain joins TRBV7-2 and TRBJ1-1; D is ambiguous. The V end was cut by 5 bases, the J end by 0 bases, with 13 bases between. The length of the CDR3 is 15 residues. Germline V gene lookup returns CDR1 SGHTA and CDR2 FQGNSA. The CDR3 region is CASSPPPDMNTEAFF. CDR3 bases: TGTGCCAGCAGCCCCCCCCCAGACATGAACACTGAAGCTTTCTTT.

The J gene is TRBJ2-1, the V gene TRBV2; 7 nucleotides match TRBD2. The CDR3 contains 14 residues. V trimming: 7 bases; J trimming: 3 bases; junction bases outside the gene matches: 6. The germline V gene has CDR1 SNHLY and CDR2 FYNNEI. The CDR3 reads CASTGDYFYNEQFF. CDR3 nucleotide sequence: TGTGCCAGCACTGGGGACTATTTCTACAATGAGCAGTTCTTC.

This clone is a singleton in its sample. This chain connects TRBV7-2 to TRBJ2-3, with TRBD2 matching 9 bases. The CDR3 is made up of 16 amino acids. Germline trimming cut 7 bases from V and 2 bases from J; bases unmatched to any gene: 10. From germline, CDR1 is SGHTA and CDR2 FQGNSA. This CDR3 is CASTPTRGGLTDTQYF. The CDR3 bases are TGTGCCAGCACCCCGACGCGGGGGGGCCTCACAGATACGCAGTATTTT.

The V gene is TRBV5-1, the J gene TRBJ2-1; D not resolved. Germline loops: CDR1 SGHRS, CDR2 YFSETQ. This CDR3 region has 16 residues. Trimming stripped 2 bases from V and 7 bases from J, with 19 bases between. The CDR3 region has the DNA TGCGCCAGCAGCTTCTTTCCCCAACCGGGCCGAAATGAGCAGTTCTTC. Its translation: CASSFFPQPGRNEQFF.

This clone has only a few counts. The gene calls are TRBV5-4 and TRBJ1-6; no clear D. The CDR3 spans 14 residues. Trimming cost V 0 bases and J 10 bases, with 11 bases left between them. In germline, CDR1 is SGHNT, CDR2 YYREEE (reference sequence). Here the CDR3 DNA reads TGTGCCAGCAGCTTGGCCAGGCGAGGGTCACCCCTCCACTTT. This codes for CASSLARRGSPLHF.

The V gene is TRBV7-8, the J gene TRBJ2-1, with 8 bases that match TRBD1. J was trimmed by 3 bases and V by 5 bases; bases with no gene match: 12. The CDR3 is 17 residues long. Germline CDR1 and CDR2: SGHVS and FQNEAQ. CDR3 residues: CASSQMRTGLYYNEQFF. The CDR3 DNA sequence: TGTGCCAGCAGCCAAATGCGGACAGGGCTTTACTACAATGAGCAGTTCTTC.

The rearrangement links TRBV6-1 to TRBJ2-7; tentative D call: TRBD1 (5 bases). The CDR3 extends over 11 amino acids. Germline V gene lookup returns CDR1 MNHNS and CDR2 SASEGT. With 6 bases removed from V and 7 bases from J, the gap between germline ends came to 10 bases. The CDR3 nucleotides are TGTGCCAGCAGACAGGTATCGGAGCAGTACTTC. Translating gives CASRQVSEQYF.

The J gene is TRBJ2-5, the V gene TRBV5-1; 8 bases align to TRBD2. CDR1 and CDR2 (germline): SGHRS, YFSETQ. V lost 3 bases to trimming and J lost 1 base; unmatched junction nucleotides: 11. This CDR3 is 17 amino acids long. CDR3 DNA: TGCGCCAGCAGCTACTCCGGGACTAGGGGTTTCCAAGAGACCCAGTACTTC. It codes for CASSYSGTRGFQETQYF.

This clone showed up just once. V usage is TRBV5-1 and J usage is TRBJ2-7; 9 nucleotides line up with TRBD1. Germline CDR1 reads SGHRS; CDR2 reads YFSETQ. The V segment lost 4 bases and the J segment 2 bases; nucleotides outside the gene matches: 4. This CDR3 is built from 14 residues. DNA for the CDR3: TGCGCCAGCAGCCCTCGGGACAGGGCCTACGAGCAGTACTTC. Translating it yields CASSPRDRAYEQYF. Combining the CDR3 with reference TRBV5-1 and TRBJ2-7 gives the whole variable domain KAGVTQTPRYLIKTRGQQVTLSCSPISGHRSVSWYQQTPGQGLQFLFEYFSETQRNKGNFPGRFSGRQFSNSRSEMNVSTLELGDSALYLCASSPRDRAYEQYFGPGTRLTVT.

The chain carries TRBV9 and TRBJ2-2; tentative D call: TRBD1 (5 bases). The CDR3 extends over 12 amino acids. V was shortened by 3 bases and J by 6 bases, with 6 bases between the two germline ends. CDR1 and CDR2 (germline): SGDLS, YYNGEE. CDR3 bases: TGTGCCAGCAGCGAAGGGGCCGGGGAGCTGTTTTTT. It is translated as CASSEGAGELFF. Drawing the rest from reference TRBV9 and TRBJ2-2, the complete variable domain is DSGVTQTPKHLITATGQRVTLRCSPRSGDLSVYWYQQSLDQGLQFLIQYYNGEERAKGNILERFSAQQFPDLHSELNLSSLELGDSALYFCASSEGAGELFFGEGSRLTVL.

The V gene is TRBV6-5, the J gene TRBJ2-2; 9 bases align to TRBD1. Trimming at V came to 4 bases and at J to 5 bases, leaving 5 bases not matched to a gene. Per germline, CDR1 MNHEY and CDR2 SVGAGI. This CDR3 has 15 amino acids. CDR3: CASSSTGGITGELFF. The CDR3 nucleotides are TGTGCCAGCAGTTCGACAGGGGGGATTACCGGGGAGCTGTTTTTT.

The chain carries TRBV4-1 and TRBJ1-1, with TRBD1 identical over 10 bases. Germline values: CDR1 MGHRA, CDR2 YSYEKL. The CDR3 is made up of 16 amino acids. Trimming removed 5 bases from V and 5 bases from J; junction bases left unmatched: 11. The CDR3 is CASSNRDRGSLTEAFF. In DNA form, the CDR3 reads TGCGCCAGCAGCAACCGGGACAGGGGCTCTCTAACTGAAGCTTTCTTT.

The chain recombines TRBV28 with TRBJ1-1; D may be TRBD1 (5 bases). Trimming stripped 3 bases from V and 3 bases from J, with 14 bases between. The germline gives CDR1 MDHEN, CDR2 SYDVKM. CDR3 length: 15 residues. The CDR3 DNA reads TGTGCCAGCAGTTTCCTCGGGACTCAAGACACTGAAGCTTTCTTT. Its protein is CASSFLGTQDTEAFF.

The chain recombines TRBV28 with TRBJ1-1, with D perhaps TRBD1 (5 bases). There are 17 residues in the CDR3. Germline loops: CDR1 MDHEN, CDR2 SYDVKM. The germline V and J ends were trimmed by 6 bases and 4 bases, with 24 bases remaining between them. The CDR3 loop is CASSLTHWGRGPTEAFF. The CDR3 DNA reads as TGTGCCAGCAGCCTAACCCATTGGGGGAGAGGCCCCACTGAAGCTTTCTTT.

The chain combines TRBV10-1 with TRBJ1-1; D is uncertain. Germline V gene sequence: CDR1 WNHNN, CDR2 SYGVQD (reference sequence). Trimming removed 1 base at V and 5 bases at J, with 17 bases between. The CDR3 sequence is 16 residues long. Here the CDR3 DNA reads TGCGCCAGCAGTGAGTACGGATCGGCTGGTAGAACTGAAGCTTTCTTT. Its protein product is CASSEYGSAGRTEAFF.

The rearrangement links TRBV29-1 to TRBJ1-5; D remains ambiguous. CDR3 length: 14 residues. V was shortened by 6 bases and J by 4 bases, with 16 bases between the two germline ends. The germline V gene encodes CDR1 SQVTM and CDR2 ANQGSEA. The CDR3 nucleotides are TGCAGCGTATCCCCGGCGGGTCAGAATCAGCCCCAGCATTTT. It codes for CSVSPAGQNQPQHF.

The CDR3 nucleotides are TGTGCCAGCAGCCAAGGTACAGAGAACACTGAAGCTTTCTTT. This translates into CASSQGTENTEAFF. The rearrangement links TRBV4-2 to TRBJ1-1; the D is unclear. The CDR3 runs 14 residues. V gave up 1 base and J gave up 1 base, with 7 bases separating them. Germline loops: CDR1 LGHNA, CDR2 YNFKEQ.

The rearrangement links TRBV29-1 to TRBJ2-5; 10 nucleotides line up with TRBD2. This CDR3 is built from 16 residues. Germline V gives CDR1 SQVTM, CDR2 ANQGSEA. V trimming: 0 bases; J trimming: 0 bases; junction bases outside the gene matches: 4. This CDR3 is CSVEDTTSGDQETQYF. CDR3 in DNA: TGCAGCGTTGAAGATACAACTAGCGGGGACCAAGAGACCCAGTACTTC.

The chain recombines TRBV5-1 with TRBJ1-4; TRBD1 is a possible D gene (6 bases). Germline CDR1 reads SGHRS; CDR2 reads YFSETQ. The CDR3 contains 15 residues. Trimming pared 3 bases from V and 5 bases from J, leaving 14 bases between. The CDR3, as DNA: TGCGCCAGCAGCTCTAGGGGGTTGTTCAATGAAAAACTGTTTTTT. Encoded protein: CASSSRGLFNEKLFF.

The chain has TRBV10-2 and TRBJ1-5, with D uncertain. V was pared by 3 bases and J by 0 bases, with 9 bases between. This CDR3 spans 15 amino acids. Germline-derived CDR1 and CDR2 are WSHSY and SAAADI. CDR3 protein: CASSDRQNSNQPQHF. The CDR3 DNA reads as TGCGCCAGCAGTGATCGGCAGAATAGCAATCAGCCCCAGCATTTT.

The gene calls are TRBV7-9 and TRBJ1-4, with TRBD1 identical over 7 bases. The CDR3 spans 16 residues. V lost 5 bases and J lost 8; bases outside the gene matches: 14. CDR1 is SEHNR and CDR2 is FQNEAQ in the germline V gene (reference sequence). The CDR3 here is CASSVRGGTVEEKLFF. DNA of the CDR3: TGTGCCAGCAGCGTTAGGGGAGGGACAGTCGAAGAAAAACTGTTTTTT.

This clone was detected a few times. This rearrangement joins TRBV4-2 to TRBJ2-3; 7 positions match TRBD1. Per germline, CDR1 LGHNA and CDR2 YNFKEQ. The CDR3 is made up of 16 amino acids. J gave up 1 base and V 0 bases, and 4 bases lay outside the gene matches. CDR3 residues: CASSQDPGTGTDTQYF. CDR3 bases: TGTGCCAGCAGCCAAGATCCCGGGACAGGCACAGATACGCAGTATTTT.

This clone was counted between two and nine times. V usage is TRBV14 and J usage is TRBJ1-6; D is ambiguous. Trimming took 6 bases from V and 4 from J, leaving 7 bases between them. Germline loops: CDR1 SGHDN, CDR2 FVKESK. The CDR3 length is 13 residues. Here the CDR3 DNA reads TGTGCCAGCAGTCCCCTGTATAATTCACCCCTCCACTTT. Amino acids: CASSPLYNSPLHF.

The chain joins TRBV19 to TRBJ1-5; no clear D gene. V dropped 3 bases and J dropped 4 bases, with 10 bases sitting between them. In germline, CDR1 is LNHDA, CDR2 SQIVND (reference sequence). This CDR3 contains 14 residues. The CDR3: CASSMPNPNQPQHF. For the CDR3, the DNA is TGTGCCAGTAGTATGCCAAACCCTAATCAGCCCCAGCATTTT.

The chain carries TRBV11-3 and TRBJ1-1; D remains ambiguous. There are 14 residues in the CDR3. V dropped 1 base and J dropped 1 base, with 7 bases sitting between them. Per the germline V gene, CDR1 is SGHNT and CDR2 is YENEEA. DNA for the CDR3: TGTGCCAGCAGCTTAGGGTCCCGGAACACTGAAGCTTTCTTT. This sequence encodes CASSLGSRNTEAFF.

This chain links TRBV2 with TRBJ1-2; 7 nucleotides align to TRBD1. Germline lookup yields CDR1 SNHLY and CDR2 FYNNEI. The CDR3 runs 14 residues. V was pared by 3 bases and J by 7 bases, with 8 bases of the junction left unmatched. DNA for the CDR3: TGTGCCAGCAGTGACTGGACAGGATCCGGTGGCTACACCTTC. Its protein is CASSDWTGSGGYTF.

The genes are TRBV6-1 and TRBJ1-1; possibly TRBD1 for D (5 bases). CDR3 length: 16 amino acids. Deletions cut 4 bases from V and 7 bases from J, with 22 bases between. Germline assignment: CDR1 MNHNS and CDR2 SASEGT. Here the CDR3 reads CASSGLSGLGVLEAFF. CDR3 nucleotides: TGTGCCAGCAGTGGTTTAAGTGGATTGGGGGTACTTGAAGCTTTCTTT.

CDR3 in DNA: TGTGCCAGCAGTGAAGAGATATCTAGCACAGATACGCAGTATTTT. Translated, it gives CASSEEISSTDTQYF. V gene TRBV6-1 combines with J gene TRBJ2-3, with unresolved D. Germline V lookup: CDR1 MNHNS, CDR2 SASEGT. Deletions cut 1 base from V and 0 bases from J, with 8 bases between. The CDR3 extends over 15 amino acids.

The V gene is TRBV5-6, the J gene TRBJ2-3, with a tentative D call TRBD2 (5 bases). The CDR3 extends over 15 amino acids. The germline V and J ends were trimmed by 0 bases and 6 bases, with 14 bases remaining between them. Germline V gene data show CDR1 as SGHDT and CDR2 as YYEEEE. CDR3 sequence: CASSLGGSGTDTQYF. The DNA of the CDR3 is TGTGCCAGCAGCTTGGGAGGGAGTGGAACGGATACGCAGTATTTT. The whole variable domain, filled in from reference TRBV5-6 and TRBJ2-3, reads DAGVTQSPTHLIKTRGQQVTLRCSPKSGHDTVSWYQQALGQGPQFIFQYYEEEERQRGNFPDRFSGHQFPNYSSELNVNALLLGDSALYLCASSLGGSGTDTQYFGPGTRLTVL.